Below, 5 T cell receptor beta chains from the same sample are listed, as sequenced in a study of a mutant IDH1 vaccine in newly diagnosed glioma. Sequencing used immunoSEQ multiplex PCR; TCRdb keeps in-frame clones, though not all of them. The sample contains some 62,000 clones, roughly 87% of which appear only once. Time point indicated: week 47, end of study. Vaccination used 300 ug of mutant IDH1 20-mer peptide per dose, with topical imiquimod. Antigen specificity for these receptors is unknown. Sequenced here: PBMCs, sampled from a glioma patient whose treatment included an IDH1 peptide vaccine. These receptors came from a man younger than 40 with glioma.

This clone was found once. The J gene is TRBJ2-3, the V gene TRBV19; TRBD1 matches at 12 bases. This CDR3 has 20 amino acids. After removal of 6 bases from V and 0 bases from J, the junction contained 16 bases not matched to a gene. The germline V gene has CDR1 LNHDA and CDR2 SQIVND (reference sequence). CDR3 DNA: TGTGCCAGTAGCGTATCTGGGACAGGGGGCGGGCCGCCTAGCACAGATACGCAGTATTTT. Its translation is CASSVSGTGGGPPSTDTQYF.

The chain has TRBV10-1 and TRBJ2-3, with D unclear. Germline V gives CDR1 WNHNN, CDR2 SYGVQD (reference sequence). The CDR3 totals 14 residues. V was shortened by 8 bases and J by 1 base, with 13 bases between the two germline ends. In nucleotides, the CDR3 is TGCGCCAGCGCCCTTTCGCTGGGCACAGATACGCAGTATTTT. This codes for CASALSLGTDTQYF.

The rearrangement joins TRBV5-6 to TRBJ1-2; maybe TRBD1 (5 bases). Germline-derived CDR1 and CDR2 are SGHDT and YYEEEE. The CDR3 totals 14 residues. V shed 3 bases and J shed 7 bases, with 16 bases lying between them. The CDR3, as DNA: TGTGCCAGCAGCTGGGACGTCGGGGCGCGTGGCTACACCTTC. Amino acids: CASSWDVGARGYTF.

This chain links TRBV27 with TRBJ1-6, with D possibly being TRBD1 (5 bases). Germline V gene lookup returns CDR1 MNHEY and CDR2 SMNVEV (reference sequence). The CDR3 extends over 20 amino acids. The ends were cut back, 4 bases at V and 0 bases at J, with 22 bases in the middle. In DNA form, the CDR3 reads TGTGCCAGCAGTTCCCGTCGCGCCCAGGGATTAAGCTCCTATAATTCACCCCTCCACTTT. As protein: CASSSRRAQGLSSYNSPLHF.

The V call is TRBV6-5, the J call TRBJ2-1; D not certain. This CDR3 has 13 amino acids. Germline lookup yields CDR1 MNHEY and CDR2 SVGAGI. Deletions cut 2 bases from V and 9 bases from J, with 11 bases between. CDR3 DNA: TGTGCCAGCAGTTACGAAAGGTCGGGTGAGCAGTTCTTC. This encodes CASSYERSGEQFF.